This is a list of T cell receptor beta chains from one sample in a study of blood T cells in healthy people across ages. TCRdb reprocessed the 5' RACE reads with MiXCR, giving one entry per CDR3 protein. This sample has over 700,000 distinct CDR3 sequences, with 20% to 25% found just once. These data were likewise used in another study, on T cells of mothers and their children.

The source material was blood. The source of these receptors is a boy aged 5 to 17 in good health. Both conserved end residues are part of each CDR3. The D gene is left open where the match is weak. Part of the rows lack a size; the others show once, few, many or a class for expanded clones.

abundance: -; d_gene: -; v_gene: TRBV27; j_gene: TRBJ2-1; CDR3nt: TGTGCCAGCAGCGATGTTGGCGAGCGAATTTACAATGAGCAGTTCTTC; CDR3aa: CASSDVGERIYNEQFF
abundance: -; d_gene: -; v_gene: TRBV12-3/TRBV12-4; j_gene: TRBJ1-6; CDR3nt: TGTGCCAGCAGCTTATACCTCAGGAATTCACCCCTCCACTTT; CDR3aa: CASSLYLRNSPLHF
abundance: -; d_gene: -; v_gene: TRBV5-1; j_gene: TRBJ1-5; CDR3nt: TGCGCCAGCAGCTTGGCAGGTTGGGGGCCCCAGCATTTT; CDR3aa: CASSLAGWGPQHF
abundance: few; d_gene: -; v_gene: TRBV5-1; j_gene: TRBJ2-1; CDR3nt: TGCGCCAGCAGCTTGGGTCCGAGCGGAACCTACAATGAGCAGTTCTTC; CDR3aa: CASSLGPSGTYNEQFF
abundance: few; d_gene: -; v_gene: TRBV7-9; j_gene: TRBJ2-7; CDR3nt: TGTGCCAGCAGCTTAGGGAGGAACAAAACCTACGAGCAGTACTTC; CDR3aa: CASSLGRNKTYEQYF
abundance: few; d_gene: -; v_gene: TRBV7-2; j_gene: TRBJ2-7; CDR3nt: TGTGCCAGCAGCTACCCCTGGGGGACTCCCACCTACGAGCAGTACTTC; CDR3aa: CASSYPWGTPTYEQYF
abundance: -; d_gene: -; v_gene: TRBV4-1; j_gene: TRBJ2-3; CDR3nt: TGCGCCAGCAGCCAGAATCTTGGGAGCCCCACAGATACGCAGTATTTT; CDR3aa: CASSQNLGSPTDTQYF
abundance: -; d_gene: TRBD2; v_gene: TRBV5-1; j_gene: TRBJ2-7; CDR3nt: TGCGCCAGCAGCGCGATAGCGGGGGTCCCCTACGAGCAGTACTTC; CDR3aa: CASSAIAGVPYEQYF
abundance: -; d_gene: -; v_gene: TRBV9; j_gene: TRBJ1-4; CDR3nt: TGTGCCAGCAGCGTAGGAGGCAGTGAAAAACTGTTTTTT; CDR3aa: CASSVGGSEKLFF
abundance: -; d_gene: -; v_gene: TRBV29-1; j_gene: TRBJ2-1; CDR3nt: TGCAGCGTTGTTCAGTACAATGAGCAGTTCTTC; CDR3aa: CSVVQYNEQFF
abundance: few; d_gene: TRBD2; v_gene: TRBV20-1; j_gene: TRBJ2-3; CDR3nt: TGCAGTGCTAGAGATTTACGGGGGGAAGATACGCAGTATTTT; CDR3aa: CSARDLRGEDTQYF
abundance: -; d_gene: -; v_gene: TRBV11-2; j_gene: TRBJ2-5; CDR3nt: TGTGCCAGCAGCATGGGTCTTCCCGAGACCCAGTACTTC; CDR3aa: CASSMGLPETQYF
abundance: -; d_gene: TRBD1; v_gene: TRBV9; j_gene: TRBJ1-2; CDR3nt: TGTGCCAGCAGCGTAGATGAGGGACAGGGAGCTGGCTACACCTTC; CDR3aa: CASSVDEGQGAGYTF
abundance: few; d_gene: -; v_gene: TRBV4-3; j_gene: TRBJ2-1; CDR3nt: TGCGCCAGCAGCCAAGATGGGACTCCCTACAATGAGCAGTTCTTC; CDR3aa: CASSQDGTPYNEQFF
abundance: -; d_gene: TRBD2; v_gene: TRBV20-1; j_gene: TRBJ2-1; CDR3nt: TGCAGTGCTAGATGGCTACTAGCGGGGGACTACAATGAGCAGTTCTTC; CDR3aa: CSARWLLAGDYNEQFF
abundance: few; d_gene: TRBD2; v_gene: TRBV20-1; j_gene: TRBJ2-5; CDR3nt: TGCAGTGCTAGAGAAGGTAGCGGGGGACTACAAGAGACCCAGTACTTC; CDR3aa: CSAREGSGGLQETQYF
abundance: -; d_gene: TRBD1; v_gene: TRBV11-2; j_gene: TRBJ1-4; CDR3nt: TGTGCCAGCAGCTTAGTCGGGACAGTCGGCGAAAAACTGTTTTTT; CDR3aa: CASSLVGTVGEKLFF
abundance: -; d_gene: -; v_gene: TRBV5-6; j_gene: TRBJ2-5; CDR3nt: TGTGCCAGCAGCTGGGGGGTGGAGACCCAGTACTTC; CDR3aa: CASSWGVETQYF
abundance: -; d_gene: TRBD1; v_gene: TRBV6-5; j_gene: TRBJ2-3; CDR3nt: TGTGCCAGCAGTCGGACAGGGGAGACAGATACGCAGTATTTT; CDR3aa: CASSRTGETDTQYF
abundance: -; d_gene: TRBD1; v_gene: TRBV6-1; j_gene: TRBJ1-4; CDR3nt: TGTGCCAGCAGTTCTACCGGGACAGGGGGCGAAAAACTGTTTTTT; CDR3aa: CASSSTGTGGEKLFF
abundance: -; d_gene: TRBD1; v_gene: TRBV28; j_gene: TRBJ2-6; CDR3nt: TGTGCCAGCAGGAACCGTTATCCGGGACAGGTTTATTGGGGGGCCAACGTCCTGACTTTC; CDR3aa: CASRNRYPGQVYWGANVLTF
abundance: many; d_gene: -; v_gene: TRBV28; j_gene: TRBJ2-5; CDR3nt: TGTGCCAGCAGTTTGCCCGGAGTTCCTCAAGAGACCCAGTACTTC; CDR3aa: CASSLPGVPQETQYF
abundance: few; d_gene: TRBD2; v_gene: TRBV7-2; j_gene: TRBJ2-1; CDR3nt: TGTGCCAGCAGCTCGGGACTAGCGGACGGCAATGAGCAGTTCTTC; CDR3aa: CASSSGLADGNEQFF
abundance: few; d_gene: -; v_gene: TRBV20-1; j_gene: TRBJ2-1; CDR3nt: TGCAGTGCTACGCCAAGCTCCTACAATGAGCAGTTCTTC; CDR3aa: CSATPSSYNEQFF
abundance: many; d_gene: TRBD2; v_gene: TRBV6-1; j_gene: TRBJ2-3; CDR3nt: TGTGCCAGCAGTAACCGGGGGGGTACAGATACGCAGTATTTT; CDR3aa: CASSNRGGTDTQYF
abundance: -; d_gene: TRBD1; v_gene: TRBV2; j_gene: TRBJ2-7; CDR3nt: TGTGCCAGCAGTCCGACGGACAGGGGTAACTACGAGCAGTACTTC; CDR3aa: CASSPTDRGNYEQYF
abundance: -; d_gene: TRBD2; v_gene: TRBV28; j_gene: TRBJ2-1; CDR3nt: TGTGCCAGCAGCTACCCGGGAGGCCCGTACAATGAGCAGTTCTTC; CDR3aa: CASSYPGGPYNEQFF
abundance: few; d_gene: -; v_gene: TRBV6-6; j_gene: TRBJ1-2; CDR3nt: TGTGCCAGCAGTTACTCGAACAGCTTCTATGGCTACACCTTC; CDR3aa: CASSYSNSFYGYTF
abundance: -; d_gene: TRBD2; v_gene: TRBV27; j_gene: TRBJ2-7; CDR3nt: TGTGCCAGCAGTGCCCTTACTAGCGGGAGCTCCTACGAGCAGTACTTC; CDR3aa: CASSALTSGSSYEQYF
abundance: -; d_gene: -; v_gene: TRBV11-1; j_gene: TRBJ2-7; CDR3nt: TGTGCCAGCAGCCCCGCTAGGAAAAGCTACGAGCAGTACTTC; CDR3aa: CASSPARKSYEQYF
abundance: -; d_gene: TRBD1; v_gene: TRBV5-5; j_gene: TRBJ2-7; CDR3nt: TGTGCCAGCAGCTACGGGACAGGGCCAGACGAGCAGTACTTC; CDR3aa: CASSYGTGPDEQYF
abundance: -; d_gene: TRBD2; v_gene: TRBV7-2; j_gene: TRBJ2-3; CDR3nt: TGTGCCAGCAACCTAGCGGGGGGCACAGATACGCAGTATTTT; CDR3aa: CASNLAGGTDTQYF
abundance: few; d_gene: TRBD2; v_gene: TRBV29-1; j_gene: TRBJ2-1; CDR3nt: TGCAGCGTTGAGGTAGCGGGTTCCTCCTACAATGAGCAGTTCTTC; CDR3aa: CSVEVAGSSYNEQFF
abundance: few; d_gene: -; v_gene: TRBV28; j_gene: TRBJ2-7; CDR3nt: TGTGCCAGCAACCTACCTAGTCACGAGCAGTACTTC; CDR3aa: CASNLPSHEQYF
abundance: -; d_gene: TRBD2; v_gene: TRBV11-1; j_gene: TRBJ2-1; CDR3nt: TGTGCCAGCAGCTTAGCTGGGACTAGCGGGGGGCAAAACCCCTACAATGAGCAGTTCTTC; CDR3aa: CASSLAGTSGGQNPYNEQFF
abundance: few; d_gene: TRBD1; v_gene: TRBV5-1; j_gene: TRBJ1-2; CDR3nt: TGCGCCAGCAGCGGTGGACAGGGGACGTATGGCTACACCTTC; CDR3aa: CASSGGQGTYGYTF
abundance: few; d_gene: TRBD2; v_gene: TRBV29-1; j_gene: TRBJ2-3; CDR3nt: TGCAGCGTTGAGTTTGGGCGACTAGCGGACATTTATTCCTCCGAAGATACGCAGTATTTT; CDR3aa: CSVEFGRLADIYSSEDTQYF
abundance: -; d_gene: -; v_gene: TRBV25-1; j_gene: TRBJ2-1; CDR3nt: TGTGCCAGCAGTGACGTCCCGGACTCCGAATTCTTC; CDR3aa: CASSDVPDSEFF
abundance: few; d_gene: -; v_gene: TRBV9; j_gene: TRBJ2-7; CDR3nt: TGTGCCAGCAGCGTAGGAGAGTTGGGGTACGAGCAGTACTTC; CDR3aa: CASSVGELGYEQYF
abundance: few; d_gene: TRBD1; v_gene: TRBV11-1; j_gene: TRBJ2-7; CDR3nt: TGTGCCAGCAGCTTAGCGTCGAGACAGGGGTTCTACGAGCAGTACTTC; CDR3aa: CASSLASRQGFYEQYF
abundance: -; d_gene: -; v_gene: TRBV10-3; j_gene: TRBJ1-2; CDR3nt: TGTGCCATCAGTCAACAGGAGATCTATGGCTACACCTTC; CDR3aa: CAISQQEIYGYTF
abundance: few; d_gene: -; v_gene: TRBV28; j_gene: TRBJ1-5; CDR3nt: TGTGCCAGCAGTTCAAGACAGGACCTCCTAGGGAGCAATCAGCCCCAGCATTTT; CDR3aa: CASSSRQDLLGSNQPQHF
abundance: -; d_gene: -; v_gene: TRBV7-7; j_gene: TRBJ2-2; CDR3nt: TGTGCTAGCAGCTTATTGGCGGGGTCCTCCACCGGGGAGCTGTTTTTT; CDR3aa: CASSLLAGSSTGELFF
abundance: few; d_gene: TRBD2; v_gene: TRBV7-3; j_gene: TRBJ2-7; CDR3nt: TGTGCCAGCAGCTCCCATGCGGGGGGAGCCTACGAGCAGTACTTC; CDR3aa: CASSSHAGGAYEQYF
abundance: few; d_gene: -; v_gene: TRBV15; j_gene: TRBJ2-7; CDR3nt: TGTGCCACCAGCAGAGCGATGGTGTCTAGCTACGAGCAGTACTTC; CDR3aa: CATSRAMVSSYEQYF
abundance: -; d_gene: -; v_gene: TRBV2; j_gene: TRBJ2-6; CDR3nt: TGTGCCAGCAGCCTGGACCCCTCTGGGGCCAACGTCCTGACTTTC; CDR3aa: CASSLDPSGANVLTF
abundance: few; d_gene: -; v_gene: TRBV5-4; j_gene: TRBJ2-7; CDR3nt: TGTGCCAGCAAAGATCGTAGGGGGTTTGGGGAGCAGTACTTC; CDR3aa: CASKDRRGFGEQYF
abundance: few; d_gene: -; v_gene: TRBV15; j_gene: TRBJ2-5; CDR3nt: TGTGCCACCAGCAGGGTGCGCCAAGAGACCCAGTACTTC; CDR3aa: CATSRVRQETQYF
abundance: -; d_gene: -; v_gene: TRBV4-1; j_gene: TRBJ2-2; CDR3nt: TGCGCCAGCAGCCAAGGGGACCTATTCACCGGGGAGCTGTTTTTT; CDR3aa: CASSQGDLFTGELFF
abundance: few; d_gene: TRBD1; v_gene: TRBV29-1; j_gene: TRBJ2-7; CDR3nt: TGCAGCGTTGTGACAGGGAGCTCCTACGAGCAGTACTTC; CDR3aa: CSVVTGSSYEQYF
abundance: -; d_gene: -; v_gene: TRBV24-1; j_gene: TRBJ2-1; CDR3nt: TGTGCCACCAGTGATTTGGCGGCAGGGAGGAGTGAGCAGTTCTTC; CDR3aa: CATSDLAAGRSEQFF
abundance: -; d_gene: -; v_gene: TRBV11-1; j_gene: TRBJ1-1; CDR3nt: TGTGCCAGCAGCACTCAGAGGAACACTGAAGCTTTCTTT; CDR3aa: CASSTQRNTEAFF
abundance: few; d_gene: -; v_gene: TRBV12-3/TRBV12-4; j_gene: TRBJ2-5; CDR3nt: TGTGCCAGCAGTTCCTCCTCGGGGTGGGGTGAGACCCAGTACTTC; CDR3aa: CASSSSSGWGETQYF
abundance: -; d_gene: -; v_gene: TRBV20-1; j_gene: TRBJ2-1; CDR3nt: TGCAGTGCTAGAGTAAGCGACTCATTATCCTACAATGAGCAGTTCTTC; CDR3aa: CSARVSDSLSYNEQFF
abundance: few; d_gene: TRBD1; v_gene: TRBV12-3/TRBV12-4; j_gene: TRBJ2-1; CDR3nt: TGTGCCAGCAGTTTGGGGACAGGGGTGTTCAATGAGCAGTTCTTC; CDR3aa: CASSLGTGVFNEQFF
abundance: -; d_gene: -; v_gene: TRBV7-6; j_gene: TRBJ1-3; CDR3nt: TGTGCCAGCAGCTCGATGACAGATATAGGAAACACCATATATTTT; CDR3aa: CASSSMTDIGNTIYF
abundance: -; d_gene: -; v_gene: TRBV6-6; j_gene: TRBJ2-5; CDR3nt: TGTGCCAGCAGTTATAGGAAAAGGGAGGCGGCCCAGTACTTC; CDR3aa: CASSYRKREAAQYF
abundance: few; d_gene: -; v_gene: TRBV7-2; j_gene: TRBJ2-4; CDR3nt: TGTGCCAGCAGCTTAAGTCGGACATCTAAAAACATTCAGTACTTC; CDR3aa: CASSLSRTSKNIQYF
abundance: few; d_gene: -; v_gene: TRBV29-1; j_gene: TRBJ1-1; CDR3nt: TGCAGCGTCCGAGAGGTTGCGGACACTGAAGCTTTCTTT; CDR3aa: CSVREVADTEAFF